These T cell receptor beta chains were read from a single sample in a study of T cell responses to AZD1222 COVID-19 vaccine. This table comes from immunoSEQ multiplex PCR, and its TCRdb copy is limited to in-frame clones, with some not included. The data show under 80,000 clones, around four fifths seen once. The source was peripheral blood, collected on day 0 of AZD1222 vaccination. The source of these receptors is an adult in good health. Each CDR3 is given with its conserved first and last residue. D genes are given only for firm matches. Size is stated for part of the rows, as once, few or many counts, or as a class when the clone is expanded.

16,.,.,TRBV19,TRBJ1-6,TGTGCCAGTAGTGACAGACTACTCCGCGATAATTCACCCCTCCACTTT,CASSDRLLRDNSPLHF
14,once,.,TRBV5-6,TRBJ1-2,TGTGCCAGCAGCTTGGGACAGGCGGACTATGGCTACACCTTC,CASSLGQADYGYTF
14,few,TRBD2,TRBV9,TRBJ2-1,TGTGCCAGCAGCATCGGGACTAGCGGCGATGAGCAGTTCTTC,CASSIGTSGDEQFF
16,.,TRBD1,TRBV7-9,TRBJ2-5,TGTGCCAGCAGCCGTAAGGGACAGGGGATAGAAGAGACCCAGTACTTC,CASSRKGQGIEETQYF
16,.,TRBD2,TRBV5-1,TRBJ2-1,TGCGCCAGCTCAACCGGGACTAGCGGGGGGAGGGCTGAGCAGTTCTTC,CASSTGTSGGRAEQFF
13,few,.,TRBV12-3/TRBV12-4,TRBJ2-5,TGTGCCAGCAGTTTTGGGGGGACAGAGACCCAGTACTTC,CASSFGGTETQYF
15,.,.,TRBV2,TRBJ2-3,TGTGCCAGCAGTGAGACAGGTGCAAGGACAGATACGCAGTATTTT,CASSETGARTDTQYF
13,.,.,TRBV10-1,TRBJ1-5,TGCGCCAGCACGGGGAGCGCGGATCAGCCCCAGCATTTT,CASTGSADQPQHF
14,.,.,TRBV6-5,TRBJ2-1,TGTGCCAGCAGTCCCAGCTTGGCCTACAATGAGCAGTTCTTC,CASSPSLAYNEQFF
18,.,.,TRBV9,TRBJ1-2,TGTGCCAGCAGCTCCGCGCCCAAGTCAAAAGCGCTTAACTATGGCTACACCTTC,CASSSAPKSKALNYGYTF
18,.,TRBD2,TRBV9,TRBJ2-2,TGTGCCAGCAGCGCGGGACTAGCGGGGGGGCCAGCCGCCGGGGAGCTGTTTTTT,CASSAGLAGGPAAGELFF
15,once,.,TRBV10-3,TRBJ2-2,TGTGCCATCAGTGACCCCGGGGACAACACCGGGGAGCTGTTTTTT,CAISDPGDNTGELFF
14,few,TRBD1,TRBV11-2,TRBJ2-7,TGTGCCAGCAGCACAGGACAGGAGCTACGGAAGCAGTACTTC,CASSTGQELRKQYF
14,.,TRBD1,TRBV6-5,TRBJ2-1,TGTGCCAGCAGTAAGGGACAGGGTTACAATGAGCAGTTCTTC,CASSKGQGYNEQFF
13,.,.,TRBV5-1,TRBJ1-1,TGCGCCAGCAGCCTTGGGGTGAACACTGAAGCTTTCTTT,CASSLGVNTEAFF
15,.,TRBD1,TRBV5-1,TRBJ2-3,TGCGCCAGCAGCTTGGTGGGCAGGGGGCCAGATACGCAGTATTTT,CASSLVGRGPDTQYF
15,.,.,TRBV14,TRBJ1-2,TGTGCCAGCAGCCCCCAGGGTTCGGATACCGCAGGCTACACCTTC,CASSPQGSDTAGYTF
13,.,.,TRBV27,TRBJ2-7,TGTGCCAGCAGTTTTTGGGTTACCTACGAGCAGTACTTC,CASSFWVTYEQYF
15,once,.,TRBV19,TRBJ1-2,TGTGCCAGTAGTATGGCATGGGTTGGTGCCTATGGCTACACCTTC,CASSMAWVGAYGYTF
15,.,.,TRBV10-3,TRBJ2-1,TGTGCCATCAGTGAGGGGACTCAGGCGGGAAATGAGCAGTTCTTC,CAISEGTQAGNEQFF
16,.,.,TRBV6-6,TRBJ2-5,TGTGCCAGCAGTTACTGGGGGGGCTCGTACCAAGAGACCCAGTACTTC,CASSYWGGSYQETQYF
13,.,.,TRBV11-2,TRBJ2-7,TGTGCCAGCAGCTTGGCTGGGGCCTACGAGCAGTACTTC,CASSLAGAYEQYF
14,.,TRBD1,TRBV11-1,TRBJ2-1,TGTGCCAGCAGCGCGGACAGGGTGGGCAATGAGCAGTTCTTC,CASSADRVGNEQFF
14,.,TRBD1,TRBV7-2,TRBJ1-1,TGTGCCAGCAGCTTGTCACAGGGGAGTACTGAAGCTTTCTTT,CASSLSQGSTEAFF
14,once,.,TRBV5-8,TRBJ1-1,TGTGCCAGCACCTCGAGGGGGGCGGTAACTGAAGCTTTCTTT,CASTSRGAVTEAFF
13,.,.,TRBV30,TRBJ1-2,TGTGCCTGGAGGATCGCGGGGGTAGTTGGCTACACCTTC,CAWRIAGVVGYTF
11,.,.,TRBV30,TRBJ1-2,TGTGCCTGGAGTAGGCGCCTGGGCTACACCTTC,CAWSRRLGYTF
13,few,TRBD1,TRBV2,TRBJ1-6,TGTGCCAGCACTAGACAGGGTAATTCACCCCTCCACTTT,CASTRQGNSPLHF
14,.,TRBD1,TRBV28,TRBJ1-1,TGTGCCAGCAGCTCCGGGACAGGGGCTCCTGAAGCTTTCTTT,CASSSGTGAPEAFF
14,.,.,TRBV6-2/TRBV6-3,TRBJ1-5,TGTGCCAGCAGCCAGACGGGGGCACGGCAGCCCCAGCATTTT,CASSQTGARQPQHF
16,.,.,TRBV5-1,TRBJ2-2,TGCGCCAGCAGACTGTTAAGCGGGACAAGCACCGGGGAGCTGTTTTTT,CASRLLSGTSTGELFF
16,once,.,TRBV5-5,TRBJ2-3,TGTGCCAGCAGCTTGGGTGCAGGCCATAGCACAGATACGCAGTATTTT,CASSLGAGHSTDTQYF
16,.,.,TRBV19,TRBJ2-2,TGTGCCAGTACCCCGGATCGGCGGTTGAACACCGGGGAGCTGTTTTTT,CASTPDRRLNTGELFF
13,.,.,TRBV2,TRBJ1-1,TGTGCCAGCAAACAACAGAGAAACACTGAAGCTTTCTTT,CASKQQRNTEAFF
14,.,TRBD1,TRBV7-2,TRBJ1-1,TGTGCCAGCAGCTTAGGGACAGGGGACACTGAAGCTTTCTTT,CASSLGTGDTEAFF
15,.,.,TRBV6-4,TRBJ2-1,TGTGCCAGCAGTGAAAGTACTAACCCCAACAATGAGCAGTTCTTC,CASSESTNPNNEQFF
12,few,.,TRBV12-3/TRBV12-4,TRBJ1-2,TGTGCCAGCAGTCCCTCCCCCCATGGCTACACCTTC,CASSPSPHGYTF
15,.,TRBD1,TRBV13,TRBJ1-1,TGTGCCAGCAGCCCCCGACAGGGACTGAACACTGAAGCTTTCTTT,CASSPRQGLNTEAFF
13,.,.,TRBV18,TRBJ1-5,TGTGCCAGCTCACCACAGGTAGAGCAGCCCCAGCATTTT,CASSPQVEQPQHF
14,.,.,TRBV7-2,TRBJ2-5,TGTGCCAGCAGCCTAGCAGGGGCCGGAGAGACCCAGTACTTC,CASSLAGAGETQYF
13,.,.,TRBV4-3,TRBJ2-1,TGCGCCAGCAGCCGCACAGCAGGTGGTGAGCAGTTCTTC,CASSRTAGGEQFF
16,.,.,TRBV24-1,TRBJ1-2,TGTGCCACCAGTGCAACCAGCCGGGGCAGATCCTATGGCTACACCTTC,CATSATSRGRSYGYTF
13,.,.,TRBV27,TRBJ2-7,TGTGCCAGCAAGGAGGGGAACTCCTACGAGCAGTACTTC,CASKEGNSYEQYF
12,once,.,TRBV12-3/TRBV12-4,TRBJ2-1,TGTGCCAGCAGCGGAGTCTACAATGAGCAGTTCTTC,CASSGVYNEQFF
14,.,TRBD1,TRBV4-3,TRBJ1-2,TGCGCCAGCAGCCCCCAGACAGGGGGCTATGGCTACACCTTC,CASSPQTGGYGYTF
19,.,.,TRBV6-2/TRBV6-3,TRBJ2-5,TGTGCCAGCAGTCAAAGGGGTACTTCCAGGGCGGGGCAGGTAGAGACCCAGTACTTC,CASSQRGTSRAGQVETQYF
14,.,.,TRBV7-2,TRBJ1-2,TGTGCCAGCAGCCCGCGGGACACATCCTATGGCTACACCTTC,CASSPRDTSYGYTF
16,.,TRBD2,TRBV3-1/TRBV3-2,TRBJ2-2,TGTGCCAGCAGCCAACCCGGGACTAGCCTTTTCGGGGAGCTGTTTTTT,CASSQPGTSLFGELFF
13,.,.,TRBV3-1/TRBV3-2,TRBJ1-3,TGTGCCAGCAGCTCATCGCGGAGAAACACCATATATTTT,CASSSSRRNTIYF
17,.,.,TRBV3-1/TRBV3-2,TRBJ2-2,TGTGCCAGCAGCCAAGTGTTTCCGGGGACGAACACCGGGGAGCTGTTTTTT,CASSQVFPGTNTGELFF
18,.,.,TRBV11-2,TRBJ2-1,TGTGCCAGCAGCTCCTACAGACCCCAGACTAGGGTCTACAATGAGCAGTTCTTC,CASSSYRPQTRVYNEQFF
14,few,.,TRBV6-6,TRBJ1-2,TGTGCCAGCAGAGGAGGGAGGGAACCCTATGGCTACACCTTC,CASRGGREPYGYTF
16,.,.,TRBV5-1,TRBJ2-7,TGCGCCAGCAGCATTGGGAGGGACAGGCGGGGGCTCGAGCAGTACTTC,CASSIGRDRRGLEQYF
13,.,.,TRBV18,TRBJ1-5,TGTGCCAGCTCAAGGGATGAGGGTCAGCCCCAGCATTTT,CASSRDEGQPQHF
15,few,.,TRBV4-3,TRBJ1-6,TGCGCCAGCAGCCAAGATCGGCCCACTAATTCACCCCTCCACTTT,CASSQDRPTNSPLHF
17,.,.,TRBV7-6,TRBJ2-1,TGTGCCAGCAGCTTAGTTTTCCGGGCAAGCTCCTACAATGAGCAGTTCTTC,CASSLVFRASSYNEQFF
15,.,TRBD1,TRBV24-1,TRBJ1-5,TGTGCCACCAGTGAGGGACAGGGCTACAATCAGCCCCAGCATTTT,CATSEGQGYNQPQHF
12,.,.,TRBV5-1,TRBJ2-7,TGCGCCAGCAGCTCTCACTCCTACGAGCAGTACTTC,CASSSHSYEQYF